Shown below are 21 T cell receptor beta chains from a single sample sequenced in a study of blood T cell repertoires in COVID-19. Method: immunoSEQ multiplex PCR; TCRdb's copy keeps in-frame clones and lacks some. The sample has some 140,000 clones, 85% to 90% seen once. Sample: peripheral blood. All receptors derive from a human donor in a cohort sampled during active COVID-19.

In its sample, this clone was seen once. The chain has TRBV5-1 and TRBJ2-3; no definite D call. The CDR3 totals 15 residues. Per germline, CDR1 SGHRS and CDR2 YFSETQ. Trimming stripped 3 bases from V and 0 bases from J, with 11 bases between. DNA for the CDR3: TGCGCCAGCAGCTCCACGGGTTTTAGCACAGATACGCAGTATTTT. It specifies CASSSTGFSTDTQYF.

V usage is TRBV11-3 and J usage is TRBJ1-1; D is uncertain. With 4 bases removed from V and 5 bases from J, the gap between germline ends came to 11 bases. Per the germline V gene, CDR1 is SGHNT and CDR2 is YENEEA. The CDR3 consists of 13 residues. The CDR3 nucleotides read TGTGCCAGCAGCTCTACCCGGGGAACTGAAGCTTTCTTT. The encoded protein is CASSSTRGTEAFF.

The chain employs TRBV5-1 and TRBJ2-1, with 10 bases that match TRBD2. CDR1 is SGHRS and CDR2 is YFSETQ in the germline V gene. V lost 2 bases to trimming and J lost 7 bases; unmatched junction nucleotides: 9. The CDR3 totals 16 residues. This chain's CDR3 is CASSFSGGFVENEQFF. The CDR3 DNA follows: TGCGCCAGCAGCTTTAGCGGGGGGTTCGTAGAAAATGAGCAGTTCTTC.

The gene calls are TRBV13 and TRBJ2-7; D possibly corresponds to TRBD2 (5 bases). The length of the CDR3 is 12 residues. V lost 4 bases and J lost 4, with 8 bases in between. Germline CDR1 is PRHDT and CDR2 is FYEKMQ (reference sequence). CDR3 residues: CASSSGSYEQYF. The CDR3 DNA reads as TGTGCCAGCAGCTCGGGGTCATACGAGCAGTACTTC.

The chain is built from TRBV5-1 and TRBJ2-7; no reliable D call. The CDR3 covers 13 residues. The germline V gene encodes CDR1 SGHRS and CDR2 YFSETQ. Trimming pared 10 bases from V and 3 bases from J, leaving 17 bases between. CDR3 DNA: TGCGCCTCACGCCCTGGCAGTCTCTACGAGCAGTACTTC. It encodes CASRPGSLYEQYF.

A single count supports this clone. J is TRBJ1-1 and V is TRBV30, with D possibly matching TRBD1 (6 bases). CDR3 size: 14 residues. Germline CDR1 GTSNPN, CDR2 SVGIG (reference sequence). Trimming removed 8 bases at V and 5 bases at J, with 21 bases between. As DNA, the CDR3 is TGTGCCAGAAGACAGGACCTCGGGGTGACTGAAGCTTTCTTT. Translated: CARRQDLGVTEAFF.

V gene TRBV7-9 combines with J gene TRBJ1-2, with D maybe TRBD1 (5 bases). The CDR3 is made up of 14 amino acids. In germline, CDR1 is SEHNR, CDR2 FQNEAQ (reference sequence). V gave up 4 bases and J gave up 8 bases, with 17 bases separating them. The CDR3 spells CASSYGTGGGGYTF. The CDR3 DNA sequence: TGTGCCAGCAGCTACGGGACCGGGGGAGGGGGCTACACCTTC.

Remarks on this clone: Other DNA sequences in this specimen translate into the identical CDR3. This chain uses TRBV30 with TRBJ1-5, with D unclear. CDR1 and CDR2 from the germline V gene are GTSNPN and SVGIG (reference sequence). This CDR3 spans 13 amino acids. Trimming took off 4 bases at V and 0 bases at J, with 7 bases between the two ends. CDR3 protein: CAWNGDSNQPQHF. CDR3 nucleotide sequence: TGTGCCTGGAACGGGGATAGCAATCAGCCCCAGCATTTT. Full variable domain (remainder filled in from reference TRBV30 and TRBJ1-5): SQTIHQWPATLVQPVGSPLSLECTVEGTSNPNLYWYRQAAGRGLQLLFYSVGIGQISSEVPQNLSASRPQDRQFILSSKKLLLSDSGFYLCAWNGDSNQPQHFGDGTRLSIL.

The chain uses TRBV2 and TRBJ1-3, with 7 nucleotides matching TRBD1. Unmatched junction bases numbered 2, after V lost 5 bases and J lost 4 bases. The germline gives CDR1 SNHLY, CDR2 FYNNEI. This CDR3 has 13 amino acids. The CDR3, as DNA: TGTGCCAGCAGTCAGGGGGAAGGAAACACCATATATTTT. Translation gives CASSQGEGNTIYF.

CDR3 loop: CATQPGQGAYGYTF. CDR3 sequence (DNA): TGTGCCACGCAGCCGGGACAGGGGGCTTATGGCTACACCTTC. The V gene is TRBV6-5, the J gene TRBJ1-2; 12 bases are a match to TRBD1. Germline CDR1 MNHEY, CDR2 SVGAGI. J gave up 5 bases and V 10 bases, and 8 bases lay outside the gene matches. The CDR3 covers 14 residues.

V usage is TRBV19 and J usage is TRBJ2-2, with 7 nucleotides matching TRBD2. The junction had 5 bases not matched to a gene; V was cut back by 3 bases and J by 7 bases. CDR1 LNHDA and CDR2 SQIVND come from the germline V gene (reference sequence). The CDR3 is made up of 14 amino acids. The CDR3, as DNA: TGTGCCAGTAGTATTGAGGCTAGCGGCGGGGAGCTGTTTTTT. Its translation: CASSIEASGGELFF.

This chain uses TRBV2 with TRBJ2-3; a possible D gene is TRBD2 (5 bases). This CDR3 comprises 12 residues. With 7 bases removed from V and 2 bases from J, the gap between germline ends came to 7 bases. The germline CDR1 and CDR2 sequences are SNHLY and FYNNEI. CDR3 DNA: TGTGCCAGCAACCTAGCCACAGATACGCAGTATTTT. Amino acid sequence: CASNLATDTQYF.

The gene calls are TRBV28 and TRBJ2-5; 9 bases fit TRBD2. The germline V gene has CDR1 MDHEN and CDR2 SYDVKM. This CDR3 comprises 14 residues. Unmatched junction bases numbered 6, after V lost 7 bases and J lost 3 bases. CDR3 protein: CASMGRGGKETQYF. In DNA form, the CDR3 reads TGTGCCAGCATGGGGCGGGGGGGAAAAGAGACCCAGTACTTC. The full variable domain, rest sourced from reference TRBV28 and TRBJ2-5, is DVKVTQSSRYLVKRTGEKVFLECVQDMDHENMFWYRQDPGLGLRLIYFSYDVKMKEKGDIPEGYSVSREKKERFSLILESASTNQTSMYLCASMGRGGKETQYFGPGTRLLVL.

This chain links TRBV29-1 with TRBJ1-1; D not resolved. V lost 7 bases, J lost 0 bases, and 12 bases lay in between. CDR1 and CDR2 from the germline V gene are SQVTM and ANQGSEA. This CDR3 has 13 amino acids. In nucleotides, the CDR3 is TGCAGCGGCCGGAGTGGAGTGAACACTGAAGCTTTCTTT. Translation: CSGRSGVNTEAFF.

V is TRBV7-2 and J is TRBJ2-2, with 7 bases identical to TRBD1. Germline CDR1 reads SGHTA; CDR2 reads FQGNSA. The CDR3 is 17 residues long. J lost 4 bases, V lost 2 bases, and 10 bases had no gene match. This chain's CDR3 is CASSLTRGNLVTGELFF. The CDR3 region has the DNA TGTGCCAGCAGCTTAACCAGGGGGAATCTAGTCACCGGGGAGCTGTTTTTT.

The genes are TRBV7-2 and TRBJ1-2; possibly TRBD1 for D (5 bases). The germline CDR1 and CDR2 sequences are SGHTA and FQGNSA. Trimming pared 1 base from V and 6 bases from J, leaving 9 bases between. The CDR3 sequence is 13 residues long. This CDR3 reads CASSLVGDDGYTF. In DNA form, the CDR3 reads TGTGCCAGCAGCTTAGTAGGGGATGATGGCTACACCTTC.

This clone was recorded once. The rearrangement uses TRBV3-1 (or the pseudogene TRBV3-2) and TRBJ1-1; perhaps TRBD1 as D (5 bases). V lost 8 bases, J lost 2 bases, and 15 bases lay in between. Germline CDR1 reads LGHDT; CDR2 reads YNNKEL (reference sequence). This CDR3 contains 14 residues. CDR3 amino acids: CASHRGLLNTEAFF. The CDR3 DNA reads TGTGCCAGCCATAGGGGCCTTTTAAACACTGAAGCTTTCTTT.

The table lists this clone with a few counts. The chain recombines TRBV7-9 with TRBJ1-6, with 7 nucleotides matching TRBD1. The V segment lost 3 bases and the J segment 15 bases; nucleotides outside the gene matches: 14. Germline V gene lookup returns CDR1 SEHNR and CDR2 FQNEAQ (reference sequence). The CDR3 is made up of 15 amino acids. The CDR3 coding sequence is TGTGCCAGCAGCTTCGCCGGGACAGCCACCCCCATCCTCCACTTT. The encoded protein is CASSFAGTATPILHF. The full variable domain, with the rest looked up from reference TRBV7-9 and TRBJ1-6, is DTGVSQNPRHKITKRGQNVTFRCDPISEHNRLYWYRQTLGQGPEFLTYFQNEAQLEKSRLLSDRFSAERPKGSFSTLEIQRTEQGDSAMYLCASSFAGTATPILHFGNGTRLTVT.

The rearrangement links TRBV19 to TRBJ1-5; a weak D match, TRBD1 (6 bases). The CDR3 contains 15 residues. Trimming pared 8 bases from V and 6 bases from J, leaving 20 bases between. Germline CDR1 reads LNHDA; CDR2 reads SQIVND (reference sequence). The CDR3 bases are TGTGCCAGTTCAACCGGGACAAGTGGAGGTCAGCCCCAGCATTTT. It translates to CASSTGTSGGQPQHF.

On this clone itself: The sample contains more than one DNA sequence encoding this CDR3. The chain links TRBV5-1 to TRBJ1-1; D ambiguous. Germline values: CDR1 SGHRS, CDR2 YFSETQ. The CDR3 loop spans 16 amino acids. Trimming pared 2 bases from V and 0 bases from J, leaving 14 bases between. CDR3: CASSFTLGGLNTEAFF. CDR3 sequence (DNA): TGCGCCAGCAGCTTCACGTTAGGAGGACTGAACACTGAAGCTTTCTTT.

The chain couples TRBV20-1 to TRBJ1-5; possible D gene TRBD1, 6 bases. The germline CDR1 and CDR2 sequences are DFQATT and SNEGSKA (reference sequence). V was trimmed by 3 bases and J by 7 bases, leaving 13 bases between them. This CDR3 is 13 amino acids long. The DNA for the CDR3 is TGCAGTGCTAGTTACAGGGAGGGGCAGCCCCAGCATTTT. Encoded protein: CSASYREGQPQHF.